This T cell receptor (beta chain) was profiled in a study of tumor and adjacent non-tumor tissue in lung cancer. Study summary: Aged about 30 to 76 years, patients included roughly eleven men and 5 women with stage I to III disease. On average, productive TCRbeta reads reached about 4.17 million per sample.

A modified ARM-PCR protocol with three rounds of nested PCR amplified TCRbeta. TCRdb re-called the multiplex PCR reads with MiXCR, one entry per CDR3 protein. This table holds about 110,000 distinct CDR3 sequences, roughly 75% found once. The template was RNA from unsorted bulk tissue. Overall study findings and caveats: Shorter survival was associated with higher TCR diversity in tumors.

Germline V lookup: CDR1 SGHKS, CDR2 YYEKEE (reference sequence). The CDR3 is 14 residues long. As concerns this clonotype: Its target is unknown. A read error may account for a junction end that differs from germline.

The sequence derives from an older woman with non-small cell lung cancer. The material sequenced was lung tumor tissue. The chain is built from TRBV5-5 and TRBJ2-7; D may correspond to TRBD1 or TRBD2 (5 bases each). CDR3 sequence: CARSLSVWGTVVLF. CDR3 nucleotides: TGTGCCAGGAGCTTGTCTGTTTGGGGGACGGTCGTTCTCTTC.